What follows describes a single T cell receptor (beta chain). The PCR ran on 60 Vbeta and 13 Jbeta primers. Sequenced by immunoSEQ multiplex PCR; TCRdb stores in-frame clones only, minus some. The table has roughly 45,000 clones, more than 45% seen once; the top ten hold roughly 6%. These data originate in a study of cytomegalovirus exposure and HLA in healthy donors. The CDR3 has 15 amino acids. Per germline, CDR1 MDHEN and CDR2 SYDVKM. V lost 2 bases and J lost 5, with 15 bases in between. The specimen was PBMCs. The chain is built from TRBV28 and TRBJ1-1; D might be TRBD1 (5 bases). This sequence originates from a man aged 60 to 75 in good health and CMV-seronegative. For the CDR3, the DNA is TGTGCCAGCAGTTTAGGGTCAGGGTTTAGGACTGAAGCTTTCTTT. This sequence encodes CASSLGSGFRTEAFF.